One sample yielded the 23 T cell receptor beta chains listed below, sequenced in a study of metastatic and nonmetastatic thyroid tumors. With MiXCR, TCRdb reprocessed the PCR reads. The repertoire holds approximately 38,000 clones, approximately 15% seen once, with 3.8% in the top ten. Thyroid surgery had not been preceded by any treatment in any patient. Sequenced input: blood. The origin of the receptors is a female donor with papillary thyroid cancer or a benign thyroid nodule (not recorded which). Some clones in this sample may be carry-over from other donors' samples.

This clone was seen a few times. The V call is TRBV28, the J call TRBJ1-2; the D is unclear. The V gene lost 5 bases and the J gene lost 8 bases, with 15 bases spanning the gap. Looked up from germline, CDR1 is MDHEN and CDR2 is SYDVKM. This CDR3 is 13 amino acids long. CDR3 region: CASSLHGLVGYTF. CDR3 DNA sequence: TGTGCCAGCAGTCTACACGGGTTGGTCGGCTACACCTTC.

Notes on this clone: This may be a read error: a much more frequent sequence differs by one nucleotide. The chain is built from TRBV7-2 and TRBJ2-2; D perhaps matches TRBD1 (5 bases). With 5 bases removed from V and 2 bases from J, the gap between germline ends came to 9 bases. This CDR3 spans 14 amino acids. Germline V CDR1 and CDR2: SGHTA, FQGNSA. The CDR3 spells CASSQGSNTGELFF. The CDR3 DNA is TGTGCCAGCAGCCAGGGATCAAACACCGGGGAGCTGTTTTTT.

Turning to this clone: A much more abundant neighbour one base away suggests this may be a read error. J is TRBJ2-3 and V is TRBV11-2; maybe TRBD2 (6 bases). Germline V gives CDR1 SGHAT, CDR2 FQNNGV. V was clipped by 2 bases and J by 1 base, with 7 bases between them. CDR3 length equals 14 residues. The CDR3 sequence: CASSLCGGTDTQYF. The DNA of the CDR3 is TGTGCCAGCAGCTTATGCGGGGGCACAGATACGCAGTATTTT.

This clone appeared many times. The chain is built from TRBV6-5 and TRBJ1-5, with TRBD1 identical over 7 bases. There are 14 residues in the CDR3. Germline V gene data show CDR1 as MNHEY and CDR2 as SVGAGI. V was clipped by 2 bases and J by 6 bases; unmatched bases: 4. The CDR3 loop reads CASSYQTGSQPQHF. The DNA for the CDR3 is TGTGCCAGCAGTTACCAGACAGGGAGTCAGCCCCAGCATTTT.

This clone was observed many times. This chain links TRBV20-1 with TRBJ2-1, with D uncertain. V lost 0 bases and J 11 bases, leaving 5 bases between the germline ends. This CDR3 region has 10 residues. CDR1 DFQATT and CDR2 SNEGSKA come from the germline V gene (reference sequence). The CDR3: CSAREVKQFF. DNA for the CDR3: TGCAGTGCTAGAGAGGTGAAGCAGTTCTTC.

A few counts support this clone. Relative to the germline gene, one junction end is altered; a read error may explain this. The chain links TRBV2 to TRBJ1-4, with D perhaps TRBD1 (5 bases). The CDR3 is made up of 14 amino acids. Germline V gene lookup returns CDR1 SNHLY and CDR2 FYNNEI. DNA of the CDR3: TGTGCCAGCTGGGGGGGTGCAACTAATGAAAAAATGTTTTTT. Translation gives CASWGGATNEKMFF.

CDR3 sequence reads: CASIWAGSYEQYF. The CDR3 DNA is TGTGCCAGCATCTGGGCGGGATCCTACGAGCAGTACTTC. The genes are TRBV11-2 and TRBJ2-7; D may be TRBD2 (6 bases). Looked up from germline, CDR1 is SGHAT and CDR2 is FQNNGV. Trimming removed 7 bases at V and 1 base at J, with 11 bases between. CDR3 length: 13 residues.

Ten or more counts support this clone. This chain joins TRBV19 and TRBJ1-2; unclear D gene. V shed 3 bases and J shed 4 bases, with 9 bases lying between them. The CDR3 extends over 13 amino acids. Germline V gene lookup returns CDR1 LNHDA and CDR2 SQIVND (reference sequence). DNA of the CDR3: TGTGCCAGTAGTATGGTACCCCGCTATGGCTACACCTTC. Protein sequence: CASSMVPRYGYTF.

This clone was picked up many times. Other DNA sequences of this sample code for an identical CDR3. CDR3 nucleotide sequence: TGTGCCAGCAGACCGTCCGGGTCGGGGGGGACCTCTTGGGGGGAGCAGTACTTC. This sequence encodes CASRPSGSGGTSWGEQYF. The chain couples TRBV4-2 to TRBJ2-7; TRBD2 matches 8 bases. The CDR3 length is 18 residues. After removal of 6 bases from V and 7 bases from J, the junction contained 23 bases not matched to a gene. CDR1 LGHNA and CDR2 YNFKEQ come from the germline V gene.

This clone was detected ten times or more. The chain carries TRBV28 and TRBJ1-5; 7 nucleotides match TRBD1. V shed 5 bases and J 3 bases; nucleotides not matched to a gene: 7. The CDR3 length is 15 residues. Germline V CDR1 and CDR2: MDHEN, SYDVKM. This CDR3 reads CASSKTGDFNQPQHF. The CDR3 nucleotides are TGTGCCAGCAGTAAAACAGGGGATTTCAATCAGCCCCAGCATTTT.

This clone was picked up many times. J is TRBJ1-1 and V is TRBV18; D ambiguous. This CDR3 is built from 13 residues. Trimming cost V 3 bases and J 1 base, with 6 bases left between them. Looked up from germline, CDR1 is KGHSH and CDR2 is LQKENI. For the CDR3, the DNA is TGTGCCAGCTCACCGCTAAAGAACACTGAAGCTTTCTTT. This codes for CASSPLKNTEAFF. Drawing the rest from reference TRBV18 and TRBJ1-1, the complete variable domain is NAGVMQNPRHLVRRRGQEARLRCSPMKGHSHVYWYRQLPEEGLKFMVYLQKENIIDESGMPKERFSAEFPKEGPSILRIQQVVRGDSAAYFCASSPLKNTEAFFGQGTRLTVV.

This clone was observed many times. The gene calls are TRBV29-1 and TRBJ1-1; possibly TRBD1 for D (6 bases). The ends were cut back, 8 bases at V and 3 bases at J, with 13 bases in the middle. In germline, CDR1 is SQVTM, CDR2 ANQGSEA. CDR3 length: 12 amino acids. CDR3 nucleotides: TGCAGCTCCCGGACAGCGTACACTGAAGCTTTCTTT. It is translated as CSSRTAYTEAFF.

This clone was observed at least ten times. V and J are TRBV3-1 and TRBJ2-5; D not certain. Germline V gene data show CDR1 as LGHDT and CDR2 as YNNKEL (reference sequence). V was trimmed by 0 bases and J by 5 bases, leaving 7 bases between them. This CDR3 is 13 amino acids long. The CDR3 nucleotides read TGTGCCAGCAGCCAAGAAATTGTGGAGACCCAGTACTTC. This translates into CASSQEIVETQYF.

Many counts were recorded for this clone. The chain is built from TRBV20-1 and TRBJ1-5; a weak D match, TRBD1 (6 bases). The CDR3 is 15 residues long. Trimming shortened V by 6 bases and J by 3 bases, and 18 bases separated the two germline ends. From germline, CDR1 is DFQATT and CDR2 SNEGSKA (reference sequence). The CDR3 DNA sequence: TGCAGTGCCCCCTCCGGGGGCGGTAACAATCAGCCCCAGCATTTT. Translating it yields CSAPSGGGNNQPQHF.

This clone was recorded at least ten times. V is TRBV30 and J is TRBJ1-5; 10 nucleotides match TRBD1. Germline V gene sequence: CDR1 GTSNPN, CDR2 SVGIG (reference sequence). V lost 2 bases to trimming and J lost 4 bases; unmatched junction nucleotides: 5. The CDR3 has 15 residues. The CDR3, as DNA: TGTGCCTGGAGTCCGAAGGACAGGGGGAATCAGCCCCAGCATTTT. This gives the protein CAWSPKDRGNQPQHF. Using reference TRBV30 and TRBJ1-5 for the parts outside the CDR3, the full variable domain is SQTIHQWPATLVQPVGSPLSLECTVEGTSNPNLYWYRQAAGRGLQLLFYSVGIGQISSEVPQNLSASRPQDRQFILSSKKLLLSDSGFYLCAWSPKDRGNQPQHFGDGTRLSIL.

This clone was counted many times. This chain joins TRBV7-6 and TRBJ2-7; 7 bases align to TRBD1. In germline, CDR1 is SGHVS, CDR2 FNYEAQ. J gave up 2 bases and V 3 bases, and 1 base lay outside the gene matches. The CDR3 is made up of 13 amino acids. In nucleotides, the CDR3 is TGTGCCAGCAGCTTCGACAGGGCCTACGAGCAGTACTTC. The encoded protein is CASSFDRAYEQYF.

Only a few counts were recorded for this clone. A much bigger clone sits one base away, suggesting this may be a read error. The rearrangement joins TRBV29-1 to TRBJ2-3, with a weak D call TRBD2 (5 bases). CDR1 is SQVTM and CDR2 is ANQGSEA in the germline V gene. The CDR3 is 12 residues long. The CDR3 nucleotides are TGCATCTCAGAGGAGGTCCCAGATACGCAGTATTTT. Translated: CISEEVPDTQYF.

In its sample, this clone was seen many times. V and J are TRBV20-1 and TRBJ2-1; tentatively, D is TRBD2 (5 bases). The CDR3 length is 11 residues. Between the trimmed V and J ends, which lost 0 bases and 11 bases, there was a span of 8 bases. Germline CDR1 DFQATT, CDR2 SNEGSKA (reference sequence). This CDR3 reads CSARDRLQQFF. DNA of the CDR3: TGCAGTGCTAGAGATAGACTACAGCAGTTCTTC.

The chain uses TRBV11-2 and TRBJ2-7, with 7 bases that match TRBD2. CDR1 SGHAT and CDR2 FQNNGV come from the germline V gene. The CDR3 contains 16 residues. Losses at the gene ends were 1 base for V and 1 base for J; bases not matched to a gene: 7. The CDR3 DNA is TGTGCCAGCAGCTTAGGTGCAGCGGGATCATCCTACGAGCAGTACTTC. Amino acids: CASSLGAAGSSYEQYF.

For this clone: This may be a read error: a much more frequent sequence differs by one nucleotide. Other DNA sequences in the sample encode the same CDR3. The chain joins TRBV10-2 to TRBJ1-2; no definite D call. V lost 4 bases to trimming and J lost 6 bases, with 6 bases between them. Germline V gene sequence: CDR1 WSHSY, CDR2 SAAADI. The CDR3 contains 11 residues. The CDR3 coding sequence is TGCGCCAGCAGTGGCCCAGATGGCTACACCTTC. This encodes CASSGPDGYTF.

This clone was seen many times. As DNA, the CDR3 is TGTGCCAGCAGGAGGGGCAGGGGAGTCTACGAGCAGTACTTC. This gives the protein CASRRGRGVYEQYF. The V gene is TRBV6-1, the J gene TRBJ2-7; tentative D call: TRBD1 (6 bases). Germline V CDR1 and CDR2: MNHNS, SASEGT. V was clipped by 6 bases and J by 3 bases, with 15 bases between them. The CDR3 sequence is 14 residues long.

This clone rates as medium-sized (0.01 to 0.1%). The V call is TRBV6-1, the J call TRBJ1-2; D is ambiguous. V was pared by 5 bases and J by 6 bases, with 19 bases between. The germline V gene has CDR1 MNHNS and CDR2 SASEGT. This CDR3 comprises 15 residues. CDR3 region: CASSTQHGLYDGYTF. CDR3 nucleotide sequence: TGTGCCAGCAGTACCCAACACGGCCTCTATGATGGCTACACCTTC.

About this clone itself: Germline and junction disagree at one end, which may indicate a read error. J is TRBJ1-1 and V is TRBV7-3; D unclear. The length of the CDR3 is 13 residues. CDR1 and CDR2 (germline): SGHTA, FQGTGA. In DNA form, the CDR3 reads TGTGCCAGCAGCTTGACAACTCAAGCTGAAGATTTCTTT. This encodes CASSLTTQAEDFF.